A selection of T cell receptor beta chains follows, all from one sample in a study of CD4 and CD8 cells across lung adenocarcinoma regions. Via MiXCR, TCRdb re-called the PCR reads, giving one row per CDR3 protein. This sample has under 8,500 distinct CDR3 sequences, with 51% found just once. Source material: CD4+ T cells from the center of a lung tumor. The receptors were sampled from a female donor with lung adenocarcinoma. The CD4 and CD8 labels of this study may be unreliable. Each CDR3 is given with its conserved first and last residue. The D gene is left open where the match is weak. Some rows mark clone size as missing; the rest say once, few, many or name a class of expanded clone.

cdr3_length,j_call,v_call,clone_size,d_call,cdr3_nt,cdr3_aa
17,TRBJ1-4,TRBV6-1,.,TRBD1,TGTGCCAGCAGTGAACCGGGACAGGGTTCAACTAATGAAAAACTGTTTTTT,CASSEPGQGSTNEKLFF
12,TRBJ2-1,TRBV24-1,.,.,TGTGCCACCAGTGACAGGGACAATGAGCAGTTCTTC,CATSDRDNEQFF
16,TRBJ2-3,TRBV6-4,.,.,TGTGCCAGCAGGGGAACCGGGGGAGGTGTCAAAGAGACGCAGTATTTT,CASRGTGGGVKETQYF
20,TRBJ2-1,TRBV7-6,few,TRBD1,TGTGCCAGCAGCAACCGGGACAGGGACGTTATGGTAAGCTCCTACAATGAGCAGTTCTTC,CASSNRDRDVMVSSYNEQFF
14,TRBJ2-3,TRBV6-1,.,.,TGTGCCAGCAATGGGGGCCCGAACACAGATACGCAGTATTTT,CASNGGPNTDTQYF
13,TRBJ2-1,TRBV10-3,.,TRBD2,TGTGCCATCAGACTAGCGGCCTACAATGAGCAGTTCTTC,CAIRLAAYNEQFF
12,TRBJ2-1,TRBV25-1,once,.,TGTGCCAGCAGTGTAACGGCGAATGCGCAGTACTTT,CASSVTANAQYF
14,TRBJ2-5,TRBV27,.,.,TGTGCCAGCAGTTTTGGGGGGCCCCAAGAGACCCAGTACTTC,CASSFGGPQETQYF
17,TRBJ2-1,TRBV27,.,TRBD2,TGTGCCAGCAGTTTATCAGCGGGAGAGGCGTTTATTAATGAGCAGTTCTTC,CASSLSAGEAFINEQFF
20,TRBJ2-7,TRBV6-5,.,TRBD2,TGTGCCAGCAGTTACGACGGGACAGGGTTTTCTAGCGGGAGGCCAGGCGAGCAGTACTTC,CASSYDGTGFSSGRPGEQYF
15,TRBJ2-1,TRBV10-2,.,TRBD2,TGCGCCAGCAGCTTGTCTAGCGGGGATTACAATGAGCAGTTCTTC,CASSLSSGDYNEQFF
15,TRBJ2-5,TRBV6-1,.,.,TGTGCCAGCCTTCTCAACAGGGTTTCGGGCGAGACCCAGTACTTC,CASLLNRVSGETQYF
16,TRBJ1-2,TRBV6-1,many,TRBD1,TGTGCCAGCGCACCGGTCACCGGGACAGGGGGCTTTGGCTACACCTTC,CASAPVTGTGGFGYTF
17,TRBJ2-3,TRBV7-2,.,TRBD2,TGTGCCAGCAGCCCAGGGCTCCTAGCGGGGGACACAGAGACGCAGTACTTT,CASSPGLLAGDTETQYF
16,TRBJ2-2,TRBV27,.,TRBD1,TGTGCCAGCAGTTTTAGGGGACAGGGTCGCACCGGGGAGCTGTTTTTT,CASSFRGQGRTGELFF
15,TRBJ2-3,TRBV12-3/TRBV12-4,.,TRBD2,TGTGCCAGCAGTTATAGCGGGGGCCCCGGAGATACGCAGTATTTT,CASSYSGGPGDTQYF
14,TRBJ2-3,TRBV11-2,once,.,TGTGCCAGCAGCCCCGACGGAGCGACAGATACGCAGTATTTT,CASSPDGATDTQYF
13,TRBJ2-1,TRBV28,medium-sized,.,TGTGCCAGCAGTTTAGAAGACTCCACCGTGCAGTTCTTC,CASSLEDSTVQFF
15,TRBJ1-1,TRBV15,.,.,TGTGCCACCAGCAGAGACAGAACAACGAACACTGAAGCTTTCTTT,CATSRDRTTNTEAFF
16,TRBJ2-7,TRBV25-1,medium-sized,.,TGTGCCAGCAGTGAATCGGGCGGCAAGAGCTCCTACGAGCAGTACTTC,CASSESGGKSSYEQYF
15,TRBJ2-1,TRBV11-2,once,.,TGTGCCAGCAGCCGTGACCGGAGCTCCTACAATGAGCAGTTCTTC,CASSRDRSSYNEQFF
15,TRBJ2-1,TRBV4-2,few,.,TGTGCCAGCAGCCAAGGAGACTACAGAAACAATGAGCAGTTCTTC,CASSQGDYRNNEQFF
18,TRBJ2-1,TRBV27,.,TRBD2,TGTGCCAGCAGTCCTTCCGGACATTGGACTAGACCTCGGAATGAGCAGTTCTTC,CASSPSGHWTRPRNEQFF
17,TRBJ2-1,TRBV6-2/TRBV6-3,medium-sized,.,TGTGCCAGCAGCTCGGACTACTCCCTAAGCTCCTACAATGAGCAGTTCTTC,CASSSDYSLSSYNEQFF
14,TRBJ2-3,TRBV6-2/TRBV6-3,.,.,TGTGCCGGCAGTGGGGCACGTGGCACAGATACGCAGTATTTT,CAGSGARGTDTQYF
14,TRBJ2-7,TRBV7-2,.,TRBD1,TGTGCCAGCGGGTTGCGGGGACAGGTCTACGAGCAGTACTTC,CASGLRGQVYEQYF
15,TRBJ2-3,TRBV5-1,once,.,TGCGGCCGCAGCTTGGGGCTGGCGGCCAAAAACACTCAGTATTTT,CGRSLGLAAKNTQYF
14,TRBJ2-3,TRBV6-2/TRBV6-3,.,TRBD2,TGTGCCAGCAGTTACAGGGGAGGGGTCAATAAGCAGTATTTC,CASSYRGGVNKQYF
15,TRBJ2-5,TRBV6-1,.,.,TGTGCCAGCAGTCTAACAGGGCCGGAGCTCGAGACCCAGTCTTTC,CASSLTGPELETQSF
15,TRBJ2-3,TRBV7-2,few,.,TGTGCCAGCAGCTTAGATCCGGGTCCTACAGATACGCAGTATTTT,CASSLDPGPTDTQYF
15,TRBJ2-1,TRBV6-5,.,.,TGTGCCAGCAGTTTGGGCCGGGGCTCCTACAATGAGCAGTTCTTC,CASSLGRGSYNEQFF
14,TRBJ2-1,TRBV6-1,.,TRBD1,TGTGCCAGCAGTGGGACAGGGGATTACAATGAGCAGTTCTTC,CASSGTGDYNEQFF
16,TRBJ2-3,TRBV7-2,few,.,TGTGCCAGCAGCTCTGGACCCGGGGGGCCGAGAGATACGCAGTATTTT,CASSSGPGGPRDTQYF
14,TRBJ2-5,TRBV6-5,once,.,TGTGCCAGCAGTTACTCGGGGGCCCAAGAGACCCAGTACTTC,CASSYSGAQETQYF
15,TRBJ2-2,TRBV10-2,once,TRBD2,TGCGCCAGCAGGGAAGGACTAGCCCACACCGGGGCGCAGTTTTTT,CASREGLAHTGAQFF
12,TRBJ2-1,TRBV25-1,medium-sized,.,TGTGCCAGCAGTGTAACGGAGAATGAGCAGTTCTTC,CASSVTENEQFF
18,TRBJ2-2,TRBV27,.,TRBD1,TGTGCCAGCAGTCCGGGACAGGATCCAATCGGGAACACCGGGGAGCTGTTTTTT,CASSPGQDPIGNTGELFF
15,TRBJ2-1,TRBV25-1,medium-sized,.,TGTGCCAGCAGTGGCGGGTGGAGCTCCTACAATGAGCAGTTCTTC,CASSGGWSSYNEQFF
16,TRBJ2-2,TRBV6-5,large,TRBD2,TGTGCCAGCAGTTACGGTGATAGCGGGAGGACCGGGGAGCTGTTTTTT,CASSYGDSGRTGELFF
13,TRBJ2-1,TRBV27,few,.,TGTGCCAGCAGTACCACAGGTACCAATGAGCAGTTCTTC,CASSTTGTNEQFF
13,TRBJ1-4,TRBV28,few,.,TGTGCCAGCAGTGAAGAATATAATGAAAAACTGTTTTTT,CASSEEYNEKLFF